This T cell receptor beta chain was captured in a study of T cell responses to AZD1222 COVID-19 vaccine. Study-wide results and limits: It should be noted that donors were predominantly white British and more often female, and clonal diversity was possibly underestimated. Spike-specific TCRs gained breadth and depth after people received two AZD1222 doses.

Concerning this clone itself: Its antigen remains unidentified.

Germline values: CDR1 MDHEN, CDR2 SYDVKM. This CDR3 contains 16 residues. The V and J ends lost 3 bases and 5 bases, in that order; junction bases with no gene match: 8. Method: immunoSEQ multiplex PCR; TCRdb's copy keeps in-frame clones and lacks some. This table holds 100,000 or so clones, approximately 92% found once. The sequence derives from an adult in good health. The sequencing here drew on peripheral blood, taken on day 0 of AZD1222 vaccination. The V gene is TRBV28, the J gene TRBJ2-5, with TRBD2 matching 11 bases. CDR3 bases: TGTGCCAGCAGTTTCCCACTAGCGGGAGATCGTGAGACCCAGTACTTC. Its translation is CASSFPLAGDRETQYF.